The clone carrying this T cell receptor beta chain was counted once. The data were taken from a study of technical replicates of blood from a handful of donors. Sequenced by immunoSEQ multiplex PCR; TCRdb stores in-frame clones only, minus some. The table lists about 58,000 clones, 85% to 95% of them singletons, with about 2.9% in the top ten. V gave up 2 bases and J gave up 6 bases; unmatched junction bases: 6. CDR3 size: 14 residues. Germline V lookup: CDR1 SGHTA, CDR2 FQGNSA. V gene TRBV7-2 combines with J gene TRBJ2-7; TRBD1 matches at 8 bases. The sequencing input was PBMCs. This TCR came from a human donor in good health. Some clones in this sample may be carry-over from other donors' samples. This CDR3 is CASSLIQGASEQYF. The CDR3 nucleotides read TGTGCCAGCAGCTTAATCCAGGGGGCGTCCGAGCAGTACTTC.